The subject of this entry is one T cell receptor gamma chain. This clone is categorized as large (0.1 to 1%). Its antigen is currently not known. At one of its ends the junction is not consistent with the germline gene, which may arise from a read error. Other DNA variants within this sample encode the same CDR3. This sample is part of a study of gamma delta lymphoproliferative disorders and STAT genes (dated by TCRdb to the late 2010s). Regarding the research as a whole: Gamma-chain libraries were prepared from at least 50 ng of genomic DNA using the LymphoTrack Dx TCRG Assay. To confirm results, a couple of gamma-chain samples and every delta-chain sample were sequenced twice. The study profiled TCR gamma and delta CDR3 repertoires by deep sequencing in Tgammadelta lymphoproliferative disease patients and healthy controls, within a larger immunophenotypic and STAT-mutation study. Since no corresponding Invivoscribe delta assay was available, delta-chain libraries were prepared following the standard operating procedure of the EuroClonality-NGS working group.

Spanning cysteine to phenylalanine, the CDR3 consists of 15 amino acids. Here the CDR3 DNA is all that survives: 45 bases in frame from base 1. General findings and caveats noted by the study authors: It was noted by the authors that NGS specificity may be reduced at low frequencies, so confirmation of the public or private nature of leukemic clones is needed. Nearly all major gamma and delta clonotypes of patients were found to be public, being shared with at least one healthy donor, and only a couple of gamma clonotypes were found to be private to disease. When whole repertoires were clustered, gamma repertoires from patients formed a group apart from those of healthy controls, but delta repertoires showed no separation between the groups. Control T cells were likely spread across varied maturation stages, whereas leukemic cells were skewed toward terminal effectors, which potentially limits comparisons between patients and controls.

TCR sequencing was performed on genomic DNA from peripheral blood mononuclear cells isolated from patients and controls. The control group, matched to the patients for age and sex, consisted of 23 healthy adult blood donors (around 12 males and roughly eleven females) with a median age of around 64 years. In both library methods, multiplex PCR was carried out with primers targeting conserved V and J regions of the TCR genes. After purification and pooling, the amplicons were sequenced on an Illumina MiSeq platform. Regarding the original processing steps: V(D)J alignment, clonotype assembly and translation were done with MiXCR, while functionality assessment and CDR3 repertoire analyses were done with VDJtools. CDR3 was defined according to IMGT, and analyses were limited to productive sequences using functional genes, with ORF genes and pseudogenes excluded. A custom Python script searched for identical amino acid CDR3s of major clonotypes (frequency >=5%) across all patients and controls. Clonotype frequencies in patients versus controls were compared with a one-sided non-parametric Wilcoxon test. TCRdb recomputed clones from the public reads with CATT; identical DNA rows were then combined. TCRdb assigned the V and J calls; the authors' analysis was not used. For this sample there are hundreds of gamma-chain clones; about 30% appear just once. The ten largest clonotypes hold 15% to 20% of the sample.

The rearrangement joined TRGV11 to TRGJP. TRGV11 qualifies as an ORF whose function is uncertain. The specimen was blood. The origin of this receptor is a human donor in good health. The nucleotide sequence reads TGCTCAGGTGGTGGGCAAGAGTTGGGCAAAAAAATCAAGGTATTT. Translated, it gives CSGGGQELGKKIKVF.